Included here is one T cell receptor beta chain sequence, with context. This entry is derived from a study of blood T cell repertoires in COVID-19. Study context: Samples representing acute and convalescent COVID-19 were sourced from the United States, Italy and Spain. T cells, B-cell-depleted T cells, or PBMCs supplied cDNA or gDNA.

The CDR3 length is 13 residues. Trimming took 3 bases from V and 1 from J, leaving 9 bases between them. Germline CDR1 DFQATT, CDR2 SNEGSKA (reference sequence). Sequenced by immunoSEQ multiplex PCR; TCRdb stores in-frame clones only, minus some. Among about 140,000 clones listed, 84% were seen once. This chain uses TRBV20-1 with TRBJ1-1; D unresolved. The specimen was peripheral blood. This TCR came from a human donor in a cohort sampled during active COVID-19. CDR3 loop: CSASPDTNTEAFF. DNA of the CDR3: TGCAGTGCTAGTCCCGACACGAACACTGAAGCTTTCTTT.